These 24 T cell receptor beta chains originate from one sample sequenced in a study of T-cell reconstitution after alpha-beta-depleted transplantation in children. For TCRbeta, the library was prepared with unique molecular identifiers. TCRdb processed the PCR reads anew with MiXCR; each CDR3 protein has one entry. The data contain approximately 640,000 distinct CDR3 sequences, 15% to 20% of them singletons. This specimen consisted of PBMCs from the stem cell graft donor, obtained from the stem cell graft. The receptors come from a human donor who donated a stem cell graft to a child with acute myeloid leukemia.

This clonotype was seen only a few times. V and J are TRBV12-3 or TRBV12-4 and TRBJ2-1, with a possible D match to TRBD2 (7 bases). The CDR3 loop spans 15 amino acids. The V and J ends lost 3 bases and 5 bases respectively, with 14 bases between them. Here the CDR3 DNA reads TGTGCCAGCAGTTTTCGGGGGGCGCCGCACAATGAGCAGTTCTTC. It is translated as CASSFRGAPHNEQFF.

In this sample, this clonotype turned up a few times. The chain links TRBV27 to TRBJ2-7; D might be TRBD2 (6 bases). Trimming took off 5 bases at V and 6 bases at J, with 14 bases between the two ends. This CDR3 comprises 13 residues. Germline-derived CDR1 and CDR2 are MNHEY and SMNVEV (reference sequence). The CDR3 here is CASSGGIPSEQYF. In nucleotides, the CDR3 is TGTGCCAGCAGTGGCGGGATTCCCAGCGAGCAGTACTTC.

Many counts were recorded for this clonotype. This chain connects TRBV20-1 to TRBJ2-6, with D perhaps TRBD2 (6 bases). CDR1 is DFQATT, CDR2 SNEGSKA, per germline (reference sequence). The CDR3 runs to 18 residues. Between the trimmed V and J ends, which lost 0 bases and 1 base, there was a span of 16 bases. The CDR3 here is CSARDYRAGGSGANVLTF. The CDR3 coding sequence is TGCAGTGCTAGAGATTATCGGGCCGGAGGGTCTGGGGCCAACGTCCTGACTTTC.

This clonotype has more than one count but fewer than ten. The genes are TRBV7-9 and TRBJ1-3, with TRBD1 identical over 7 bases. There are 15 residues in the CDR3. Trimming removed 5 bases from V and 4 bases from J; junction bases left unmatched: 8. Germline V gene sequence: CDR1 SEHNR, CDR2 FQNEAQ (reference sequence). CDR3: CASSQGDSRGNTIYF. CDR3 in DNA: TGTGCCAGCAGCCAAGGGGACAGCCGAGGAAACACCATATATTTT.

This chain joins TRBV20-1 and TRBJ2-7; no firm D call. In germline, CDR1 is DFQATT, CDR2 SNEGSKA (reference sequence). The CDR3 length is 12 residues. Trimming removed 6 bases at V and 6 bases at J, with 15 bases between. For the CDR3, the DNA is TGCAGTGCCCCTAGATCCCTTGGCGAGCAGTACGTC. As protein: CSAPRSLGEQYV.

This clonotype was found many times. The chain employs TRBV20-1 and TRBJ1-5; unclear D gene. The V gene lost 7 bases and the J gene lost 6 bases, with 10 bases spanning the gap. CDR3 length equals 11 residues. From germline, CDR1 is DFQATT and CDR2 SNEGSKA (reference sequence). CDR3 sequence: CSGGSGQPQHF. The CDR3 DNA reads TGCAGTGGGGGTTCCGGTCAGCCCCAGCATTTT.

This clonotype has ten or more counts. DNA for the CDR3: TGTGCCAGCAGTTCGGGACAGGGGTATTACGAGCAGTACTTC. Protein sequence: CASSSGQGYYEQYF. V is TRBV7-2 and J is TRBJ2-7; 10 bases align to TRBD1. Trimming took 6 bases from V and 4 from J; bases not matched to a gene: 6. CDR3 length equals 14 residues. CDR1 SGHTA and CDR2 FQGNSA come from the germline V gene. The whole variable domain, remainder taken from reference TRBV7-2 and TRBJ2-7, is GAGVSQSPSNKVTEKGKDVELRCDPISGHTALYWYRQSLGQGLEFLIYFQGNSAPDKSGLPSDRFSAERTGGSVSTLTIQRTQQEDSAVYLCASSSGQGYYEQYFGPGTRLTVT.

This clonotype has a count of ten or more. The chain links TRBV24-1 to TRBJ2-5; D perhaps matches TRBD1 (6 bases). Germline V lookup: CDR1 KGHDR, CDR2 SFDVKD. V was cut by 3 bases and J by 1 base, with 14 bases left in between. CDR3 size: 16 residues. CDR3 in DNA: TGTGCCACCAGTGATGCCCGGGGACACCTCCAAGAGACCCAGTACTTC. Residues: CATSDARGHLQETQYF.

J is TRBJ1-1 and V is TRBV7-2, with a weak D call TRBD1 (6 bases). This CDR3 has 16 residues. Germline V gene sequence: CDR1 SGHTA, CDR2 FQGNSA. The V gene lost 3 bases and the J gene lost 5 bases, with 19 bases spanning the gap. CDR3 amino acids: CASSFLTGLEGTEAFF. In DNA form, the CDR3 reads TGTGCCAGCAGCTTCCTTACAGGGTTAGAAGGAACTGAAGCTTTCTTT.

This clonotype was observed at least ten times. This chain's CDR3 is CASSYRDGYEQYF. The CDR3 DNA reads as TGTGCCAGCAGTTACAGGGACGGTTACGAGCAGTACTTC. The gene calls are TRBV6-5 and TRBJ2-7; D possibly matches TRBD1 or TRBD2 (5 bases each). This CDR3 is built from 13 residues. V lost 2 bases and J lost 4, with 9 bases in between. CDR1 and CDR2 (germline): MNHEY, SVGAGI.

This clonotype was counted at least ten times. V is TRBV5-6 and J is TRBJ2-1; 8 positions agree with TRBD1. Trimming cost V 0 bases and J 2 bases; bases outside gene matches: 4. This CDR3 is built from 16 residues. Germline V CDR1 and CDR2: SGHDT, YYEEEE. This chain's CDR3 is CASSLGGQGTYNEQFF. The CDR3, as DNA: TGTGCCAGCAGCTTGGGTGGACAGGGTACCTACAATGAGCAGTTCTTC.

This clonotype was detected ten times or more. V is TRBV24-1 and J is TRBJ2-1; TRBD1 might be the D (7 bases). The length of the CDR3 is 16 residues. Germline V CDR1 and CDR2: KGHDR, SFDVKD. The V and J ends lost 0 bases and 4 bases respectively, with 12 bases between them. The CDR3 bases are TGTGCCACCAGTGATTTGGGGGCAGGGGGGTACAATGAGCAGTTCTTC. Translation: CATSDLGAGGYNEQFF.

Remarks on this clonotype: A clone one base away is much larger, so this may be a read error. This rearrangement joins TRBV29-1 to TRBJ2-1, with 10 bases matching TRBD2. Losses at the gene ends were 6 bases for V and 9 bases for J; bases not matched to a gene: 8. The CDR3 spans 13 residues. Germline V gene lookup returns CDR1 SQVTM and CDR2 ANQGSEA. CDR3 residues: CSVGTSAGSEQFF. The CDR3 nucleotides read TGCAGCGTCGGGACTAGCGCGGGGAGTGAGCAGTTCTTC.

In its sample, this clonotype was seen a few times. This chain joins TRBV6-1 and TRBJ2-1; D is possibly TRBD1 (5 bases). This CDR3 contains 14 residues. Trimming cost V 7 bases and J 7 bases, with 17 bases left between them. CDR1 and CDR2 from the germline V gene are MNHNS and SASEGT. The DNA of the CDR3 is TGTGCCAGCACCCCCGGCAGGGAACGAAATGAGCAGTTCTTC. Protein product: CASTPGRERNEQFF.

In its sample, this clonotype was seen many times. The V call is TRBV11-2, the J call TRBJ2-7; maybe TRBD1 (5 bases). Between the trimmed V and J ends, which lost 0 bases and 6 bases, there was a span of 12 bases. There are 14 residues in the CDR3. Per germline, CDR1 SGHAT and CDR2 FQNNGV. The CDR3 bases are TGTGCCAGCAGCTTAGAAGGACATTACGGCGAGCAGTACGTC. Its protein product is CASSLEGHYGEQYV.

The chain uses TRBV4-3 and TRBJ2-1; D gene uncertain. V was pared by 3 bases and J by 7 bases, with 13 bases between. The CDR3 length is 14 residues. Germline V gene data show CDR1 as LGHNA and CDR2 as YSLEER. CDR3 loop: CASSQNRKPNEQFF. The CDR3 DNA reads as TGCGCCAGCAGCCAGAACCGGAAGCCGAATGAGCAGTTCTTC.

This clonotype was recorded a few times. The chain employs TRBV4-3 and TRBJ2-7; a weak D match, TRBD2 (7 bases). This CDR3 is 16 amino acids long. V lost 1 base and J lost 1, with 14 bases in between. Germline values: CDR1 LGHNA, CDR2 YSLEER. Here the CDR3 reads CASSQVLGGPSYEQYF. As DNA, the CDR3 is TGCGCCAGCAGCCAAGTGTTGGGGGGGCCTTCCTACGAGCAGTACTTC.

This clonotype was recorded many times. This rearrangement joins TRBV27 to TRBJ1-1, with D possibly matching TRBD1 (5 bases). V gave up 5 bases and J gave up 10 bases, with 17 bases separating them. The CDR3 is 13 residues long. Germline loops: CDR1 MNHEY, CDR2 SMNVEV (reference sequence). CDR3 protein: CASSRQGREGAFF. The CDR3 nucleotides are TGTGCCAGCAGTCGTCAGGGACGAGAGGGAGCTTTCTTT.

Only a few counts were recorded for this clonotype. The rearrangement uses TRBV7-2 and TRBJ1-5; the match to TRBD1 covers 7 bases. The V gene end was trimmed by 4 bases and the J gene end by 6 bases; junction bases not matched to a gene: 9. The CDR3 loop spans 15 amino acids. Germline V gene sequence: CDR1 SGHTA, CDR2 FQGNSA. The CDR3 is CASSSRTGGAQPQHF. The CDR3, as DNA: TGTGCCAGCAGCTCCAGGACAGGCGGAGCTCAGCCCCAGCATTTT.

In its sample, this clonotype was seen a few times. The J gene is TRBJ2-3, the V gene TRBV12-5, with TRBD1 matching over 12 bases. Germline V CDR1 and CDR2: LGHNT, FRNRAP. This CDR3 is built from 16 residues. V lost 3 bases and J lost 7; bases outside the gene matches: 8. The CDR3 DNA is TGTGCTAGTGGTTTTAATCCGGGACAGGGGGCGCATACGCAGTATTTT. It translates to CASGFNPGQGAHTQYF. Together with reference TRBV12-5 and TRBJ2-3, the CDR3 gives the full variable domain: DARVTQTPRHKVTEMGQEVTMRCQPILGHNTVFWYRQTMMQGLELLAYFRNRAPLDDSGMPKDRFSAEMPDATLATLKIQPSEPRDSAVYFCASGFNPGQGAHTQYFGPGTRLTVL.

The chain couples TRBV20-1 to TRBJ1-2, with D possibly being TRBD1 (5 bases). CDR3 length equals 15 residues. Germline values: CDR1 DFQATT, CDR2 SNEGSKA (reference sequence). Trimming took off 3 bases at V and 2 bases at J, with 16 bases between the two ends. CDR3 protein: CSARGGLTYNYGYTF. DNA of the CDR3: TGCAGTGCTAGGGGGGGACTGACTTACAACTATGGCTACACCTTC.

This clonotype has a count of ten or more. This sequence joins TRBV12-3 or TRBV12-4 and TRBJ2-7; D not certain. V dropped 5 bases and J dropped 6 bases, with 14 bases sitting between them. The CDR3 has 13 residues. CDR3 loop: CASSPLTISEQYV. CDR3 sequence (DNA): TGTGCCAGCAGTCCCCTGACCATCTCCGAGCAGTACGTC.

This clonotype was seen ten or more times. V and J are TRBV5-1 and TRBJ2-7; D possibly corresponds to TRBD1 (6 bases). V gave up 1 base and J gave up 3 bases, with 11 bases separating them. The CDR3 is 14 residues long. Germline-derived CDR1 and CDR2 are SGHRS and YFSETQ. The CDR3 nucleotides read TGCGCCAGCAGCTTGAAACAGGGCTTCTACGAGCAGTACTTC. Its translation: CASSLKQGFYEQYF.

This clonotype was recorded many times. V is TRBV20-1 and J is TRBJ1-1, with D possibly being TRBD1 (5 bases). CDR1 DFQATT and CDR2 SNEGSKA come from the germline V gene (reference sequence). With 4 bases removed from V and 4 bases from J, the gap between germline ends came to 10 bases. The CDR3 extends over 12 amino acids. CDR3 coding DNA: TGCAGTGCTATTTCAGGGTTCACTGAAGCTTTCTTT. It specifies CSAISGFTEAFF.